This TCR beta chain was retrieved from a study of control samples from healthy donors and cancer patients. The method was immunoSEQ multiplex PCR; TCRdb's version includes in-frame clones alone and lacks a portion of them. The table lists 120,000 to 150,000 clones, around nine tenths of them singletons. This CDR3 comprises 14 residues. Trimming left V 4 bases short and J 4 bases short, with 14 bases between. Germline-derived CDR1 and CDR2 are SGDLS and YYNGEE. Material for sequencing was blood. The rearrangement uses TRBV9 and TRBJ1-2, with a tentative D call TRBD1 (5 bases). The sequence derives from a man aged 25-45 years in good health. CDR3 DNA: TGTGCCAGCAGCCCCCGCAGGGCATTCTATGGCTACACCTTC. Translation: CASSPRRAFYGYTF.